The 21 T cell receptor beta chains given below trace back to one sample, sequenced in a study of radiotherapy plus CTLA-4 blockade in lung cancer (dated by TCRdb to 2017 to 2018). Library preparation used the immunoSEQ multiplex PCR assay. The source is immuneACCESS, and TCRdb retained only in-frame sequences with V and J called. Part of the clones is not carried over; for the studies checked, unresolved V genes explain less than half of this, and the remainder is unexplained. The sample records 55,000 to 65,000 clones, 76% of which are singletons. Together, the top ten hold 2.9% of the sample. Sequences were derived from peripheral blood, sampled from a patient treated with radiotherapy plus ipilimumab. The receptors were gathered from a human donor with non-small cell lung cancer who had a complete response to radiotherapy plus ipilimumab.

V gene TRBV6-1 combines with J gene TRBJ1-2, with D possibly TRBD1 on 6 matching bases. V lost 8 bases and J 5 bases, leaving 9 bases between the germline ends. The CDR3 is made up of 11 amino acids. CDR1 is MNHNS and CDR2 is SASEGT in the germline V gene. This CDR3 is CASGTPYGYTF. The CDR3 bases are TGTGCCAGCGGGACACCTTATGGCTACACCTTC.

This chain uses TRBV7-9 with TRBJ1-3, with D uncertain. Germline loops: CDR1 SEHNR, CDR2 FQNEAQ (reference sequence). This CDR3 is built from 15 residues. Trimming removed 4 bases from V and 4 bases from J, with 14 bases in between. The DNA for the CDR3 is TGTGCCAGCAGCTACGGGTTCGGAGCGGGAAACACCATATATTTT. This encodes CASSYGFGAGNTIYF.

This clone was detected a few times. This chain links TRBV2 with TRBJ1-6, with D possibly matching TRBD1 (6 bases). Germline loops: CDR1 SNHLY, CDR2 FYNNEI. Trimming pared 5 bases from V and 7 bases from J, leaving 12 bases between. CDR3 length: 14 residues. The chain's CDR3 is CASSRTVDNSPLHF. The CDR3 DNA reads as TGTGCCAGCAGTCGGACAGTAGACAATTCACCCCTCCACTTT.

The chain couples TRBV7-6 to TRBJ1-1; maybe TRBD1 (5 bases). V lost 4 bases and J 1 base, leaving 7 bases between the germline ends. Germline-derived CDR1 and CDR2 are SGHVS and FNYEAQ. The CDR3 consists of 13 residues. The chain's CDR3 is CASSSDTNTEAFF. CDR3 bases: TGTGCCAGCAGCTCGGACACGAACACTGAAGCTTTCTTT.

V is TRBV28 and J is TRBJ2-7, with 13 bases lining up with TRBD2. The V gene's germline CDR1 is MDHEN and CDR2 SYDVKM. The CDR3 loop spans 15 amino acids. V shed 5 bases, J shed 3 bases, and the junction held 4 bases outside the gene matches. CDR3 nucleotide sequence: TGTGCCAGCAGTGGACTAGCGGGAGCTCTCTACGAGCAGTACTTC. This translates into CASSGLAGALYEQYF.

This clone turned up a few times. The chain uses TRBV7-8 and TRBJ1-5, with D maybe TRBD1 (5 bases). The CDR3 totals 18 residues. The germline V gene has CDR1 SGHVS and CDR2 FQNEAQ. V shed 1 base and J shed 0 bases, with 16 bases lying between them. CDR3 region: CASSLEVSTGYSNQPQHF. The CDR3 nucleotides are TGTGCCAGCAGCTTAGAAGTATCTACAGGCTATAGCAATCAGCCCCAGCATTTT.

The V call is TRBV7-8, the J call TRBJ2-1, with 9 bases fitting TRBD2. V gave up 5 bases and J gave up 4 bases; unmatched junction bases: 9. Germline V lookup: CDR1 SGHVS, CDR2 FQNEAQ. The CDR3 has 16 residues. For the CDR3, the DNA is TGTGCCAGCAGCCCGATGGGGCGGGAGGGATACAATGAGCAGTTCTTC. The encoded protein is CASSPMGREGYNEQFF.

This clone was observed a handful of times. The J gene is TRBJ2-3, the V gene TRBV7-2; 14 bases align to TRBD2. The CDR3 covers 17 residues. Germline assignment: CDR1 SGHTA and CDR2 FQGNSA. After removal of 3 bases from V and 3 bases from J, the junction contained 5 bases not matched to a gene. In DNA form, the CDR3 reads TGTGCCAGCAGCTTTCAGACTAGCGGGGGGGCAACAGATACGCAGTATTTT. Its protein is CASSFQTSGGATDTQYF.

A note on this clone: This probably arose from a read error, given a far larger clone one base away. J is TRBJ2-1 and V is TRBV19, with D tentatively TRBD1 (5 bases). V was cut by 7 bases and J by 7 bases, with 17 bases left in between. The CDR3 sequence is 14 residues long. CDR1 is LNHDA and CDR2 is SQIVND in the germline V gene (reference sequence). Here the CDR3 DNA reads TGTGCCAGTACTGGGGCAGAGCTTGTGAATGAGCAGTTCTTC. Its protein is CASTGAELVNEQFF.

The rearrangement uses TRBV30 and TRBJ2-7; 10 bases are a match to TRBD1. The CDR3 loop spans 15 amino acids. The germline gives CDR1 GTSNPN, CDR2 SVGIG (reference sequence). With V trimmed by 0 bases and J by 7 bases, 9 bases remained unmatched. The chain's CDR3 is CAWSVHRQGAQEQYF. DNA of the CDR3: TGTGCCTGGAGTGTACATCGACAGGGGGCTCAGGAGCAGTACTTC.

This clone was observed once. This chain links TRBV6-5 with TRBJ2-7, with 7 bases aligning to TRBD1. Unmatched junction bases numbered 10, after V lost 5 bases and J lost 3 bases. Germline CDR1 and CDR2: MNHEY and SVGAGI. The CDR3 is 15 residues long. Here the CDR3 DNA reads TGTGCCAGCAGTCAACCCAGGGGGTCGGGCTACGAGCAGTACTTC. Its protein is CASSQPRGSGYEQYF.

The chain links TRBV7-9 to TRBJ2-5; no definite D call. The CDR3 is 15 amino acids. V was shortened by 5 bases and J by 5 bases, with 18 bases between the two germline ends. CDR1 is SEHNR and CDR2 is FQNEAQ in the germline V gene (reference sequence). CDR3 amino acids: CASSRLGFTGETQYF. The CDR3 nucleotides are TGTGCCAGCAGCCGGCTAGGATTCACTGGGGAGACCCAGTACTTC.

The CDR3 DNA is TGCGCCAGCAGCCCCTGGACGGGATCCTCCTACGAGCAGTACTTC. Translated: CASSPWTGSSYEQYF. This rearrangement joins TRBV5-1 to TRBJ2-7; possible D gene TRBD2, 5 bases. The CDR3 spans 15 residues. Germline V gives CDR1 SGHRS, CDR2 YFSETQ. V lost 4 bases and J lost 0, with 14 bases in between.

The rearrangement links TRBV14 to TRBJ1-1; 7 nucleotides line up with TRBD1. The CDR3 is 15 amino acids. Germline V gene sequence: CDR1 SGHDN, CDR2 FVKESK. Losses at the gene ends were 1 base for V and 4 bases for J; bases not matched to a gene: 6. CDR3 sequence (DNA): TGTGCCAGCAGCCAAGTTCAGGGGGTCATCACTGAAGCTTTCTTT. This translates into CASSQVQGVITEAFF.

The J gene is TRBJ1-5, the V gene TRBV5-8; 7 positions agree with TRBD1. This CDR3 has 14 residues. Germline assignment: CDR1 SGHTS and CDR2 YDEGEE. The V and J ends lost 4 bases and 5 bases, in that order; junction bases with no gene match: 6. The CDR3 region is CASSQRTGDQPQHF. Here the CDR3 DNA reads TGTGCCAGCAGCCAGAGGACAGGCGATCAGCCCCAGCATTTT.

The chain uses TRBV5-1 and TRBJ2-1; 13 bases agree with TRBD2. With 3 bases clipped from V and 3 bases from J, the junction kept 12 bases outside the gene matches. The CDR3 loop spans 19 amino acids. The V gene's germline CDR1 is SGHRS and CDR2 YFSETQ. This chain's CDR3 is CASSSSWTSGSPIYNEQFF. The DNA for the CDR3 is TGCGCCAGCAGCTCTTCGTGGACTAGCGGGAGCCCCATCTACAATGAGCAGTTCTTC.

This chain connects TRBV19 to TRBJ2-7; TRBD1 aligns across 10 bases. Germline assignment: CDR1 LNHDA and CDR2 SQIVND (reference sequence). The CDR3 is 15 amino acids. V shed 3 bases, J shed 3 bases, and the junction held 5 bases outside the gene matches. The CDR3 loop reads CASSIPGQGIYEQYF. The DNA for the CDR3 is TGTGCCAGTAGTATCCCGGGACAGGGGATCTACGAGCAGTACTTC.

The CDR3 loop is CASRVLWTGNEKLFF. In DNA, the CDR3 is TGTGCCAGCAGGGTACTCTGGACAGGGAATGAAAAACTGTTTTTT. The gene calls are TRBV6-1 and TRBJ1-4; TRBD1 matches 8 bases. The CDR3 spans 15 residues. Germline trimming cut 6 bases from V and 5 bases from J; bases unmatched to any gene: 8. The V gene's germline CDR1 is MNHNS and CDR2 SASEGT.

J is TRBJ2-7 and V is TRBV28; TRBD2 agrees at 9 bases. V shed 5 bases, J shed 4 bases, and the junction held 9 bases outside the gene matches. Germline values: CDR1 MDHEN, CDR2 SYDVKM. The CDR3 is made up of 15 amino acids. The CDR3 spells CASSPSGRNRYEQYF. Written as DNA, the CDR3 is TGTGCCAGCAGTCCGAGCGGGAGGAATCGGTACGAGCAGTACTTC.

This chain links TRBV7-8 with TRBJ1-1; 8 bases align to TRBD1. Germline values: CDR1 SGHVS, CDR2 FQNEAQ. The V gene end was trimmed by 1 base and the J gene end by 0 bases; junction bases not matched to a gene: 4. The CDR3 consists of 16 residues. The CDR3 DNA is TGTGCCAGCAGCTTAGGGACAGGGTCCATGAACACTGAAGCTTTCTTT. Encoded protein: CASSLGTGSMNTEAFF.

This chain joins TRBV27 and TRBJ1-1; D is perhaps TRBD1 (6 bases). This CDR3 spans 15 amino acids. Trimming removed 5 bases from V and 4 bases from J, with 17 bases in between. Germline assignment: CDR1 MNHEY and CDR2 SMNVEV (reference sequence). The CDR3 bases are TGTGCCAGCAGTACATCAGGGGTTATGATCACTGAAGCTTTCTTT. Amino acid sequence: CASSTSGVMITEAFF.